This passage covers 2 T cell receptor beta chains from one sample sequenced in a study of shared clonotypes between healthy human individuals. The data were produced by immunoSEQ multiplex PCR, yet TCRdb's version contains in-frame clones alone and is incomplete. The repertoire holds over 2 million clones, with roughly 90% as singletons. Sequenced sample: naive CD4+ T cells from PBMCs. Subset reported: CD45RA+ positively selected. The receptors stem from a man aged 18 to 35 in good health. Some clones in this sample may be carry-over from other donors' samples.

This chain connects TRBV5-5 to TRBJ1-3; no firm D call. Trimming pared 0 bases from V and 0 bases from J, leaving 10 bases between. The CDR3 sequence is 16 residues long. The V gene's germline CDR1 is SGHKS and CDR2 YYEKEE (reference sequence). The CDR3 DNA follows: TGTGCCAGCAGCTTGGTTTTGGTCAGCTCTGGAAACACCATATATTTT. Protein: CASSLVLVSSGNTIYF.

This rearrangement joins TRBV28 to TRBJ1-5; TRBD1 is a possible D gene (6 bases). The CDR3 loop spans 20 amino acids. The V gene lost 1 base and the J gene lost 2 bases, with 24 bases spanning the gap. Germline lookup yields CDR1 MDHEN and CDR2 SYDVKM. This CDR3 is CASSLLGLRGAELGNQPQHF. CDR3 nucleotides: TGTGCCAGCAGTTTATTAGGTCTTCGGGGGGCGGAATTGGGCAATCAGCCCCAGCATTTT. The full variable domain, completed using reference TRBV28 and TRBJ1-5, is DVKVTQSSRYLVKRTGEKVFLECVQDMDHENMFWYRQDPGLGLRLIYFSYDVKMKEKGDIPEGYSVSREKKERFSLILESASTNQTSMYLCASSLLGLRGAELGNQPQHFGDGTRLSIL.